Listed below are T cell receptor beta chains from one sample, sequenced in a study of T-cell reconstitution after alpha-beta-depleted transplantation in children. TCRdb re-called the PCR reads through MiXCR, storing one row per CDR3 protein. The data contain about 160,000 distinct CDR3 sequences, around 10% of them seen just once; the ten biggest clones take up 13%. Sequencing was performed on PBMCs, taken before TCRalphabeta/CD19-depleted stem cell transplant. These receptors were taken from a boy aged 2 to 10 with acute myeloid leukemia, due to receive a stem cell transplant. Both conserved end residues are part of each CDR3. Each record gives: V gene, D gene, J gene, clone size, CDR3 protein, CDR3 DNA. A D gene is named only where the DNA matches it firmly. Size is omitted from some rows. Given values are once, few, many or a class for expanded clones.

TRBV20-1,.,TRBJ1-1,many,CSARDPGRTIEAFF,TGCAGTGCTAGAGATCCCGGACGGACAATTGAAGCTTTCTTT
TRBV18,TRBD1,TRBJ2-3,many,CASSPVAPTGGADTQYF,TGTGCCAGCTCACCAGTAGCCCCGACAGGGGGCGCAGATACGCAGTATTTT
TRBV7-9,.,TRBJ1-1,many,CASGAEAFF,TGTGCCAGCGGAGCTGAAGCTTTCTTT
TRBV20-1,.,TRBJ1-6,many,CSALPSPDTNSPLHF,TGCAGTGCTTTACCCTCGCCAGATACTAATTCACCCCTCCACTTT
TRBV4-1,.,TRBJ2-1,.,CASSQQGGGGYNEQFF,TGCGCCAGCAGCCAACAGGGGGGGGGTGGGTACAATGAGCAGTTCTTC
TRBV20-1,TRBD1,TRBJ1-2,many,CSASKGQGFGYTF,TGCAGTGCTAGTAAGGGACAGGGTTTCGGCTACACCTTC
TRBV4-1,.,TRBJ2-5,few,CASSQSVLGETQYF,TGCGCCAGCAGCCAATCTGTTTTGGGAGAGACCCAGTACTTC
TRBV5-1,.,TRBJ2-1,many,CASSLLGRDEQFF,TGCGCCAGCAGCTTATTGGGACGAGATGAGCAGTTCTTC
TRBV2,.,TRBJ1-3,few,CASSGGSGNTIYF,TGTGCCAGCAGTGGGGGTTCCGGAAACACCATATATTTT
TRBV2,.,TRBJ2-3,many,CASRRQGSTDTQYF,TGTGCCAGCAGACGGCAGGGCAGCACAGATACGCAGTATTTT
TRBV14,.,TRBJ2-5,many,CASSYLGRGGETQYF,TGTGCCAGCAGCTATTTAGGCAGGGGTGGAGAGACCCAGTACTTC
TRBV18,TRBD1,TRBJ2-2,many,CASSRRDRDTGELFF,TGTGCCAGCTCACGTCGGGACAGGGACACCGGGGAGCTGTTTTTT
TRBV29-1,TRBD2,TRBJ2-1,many,CSVEVSRGQTSGSKNEQFF,TGCAGCGTTGAAGTGTCAAGGGGGCAAACTAGCGGGAGTAAAAATGAGCAGTTCTTC